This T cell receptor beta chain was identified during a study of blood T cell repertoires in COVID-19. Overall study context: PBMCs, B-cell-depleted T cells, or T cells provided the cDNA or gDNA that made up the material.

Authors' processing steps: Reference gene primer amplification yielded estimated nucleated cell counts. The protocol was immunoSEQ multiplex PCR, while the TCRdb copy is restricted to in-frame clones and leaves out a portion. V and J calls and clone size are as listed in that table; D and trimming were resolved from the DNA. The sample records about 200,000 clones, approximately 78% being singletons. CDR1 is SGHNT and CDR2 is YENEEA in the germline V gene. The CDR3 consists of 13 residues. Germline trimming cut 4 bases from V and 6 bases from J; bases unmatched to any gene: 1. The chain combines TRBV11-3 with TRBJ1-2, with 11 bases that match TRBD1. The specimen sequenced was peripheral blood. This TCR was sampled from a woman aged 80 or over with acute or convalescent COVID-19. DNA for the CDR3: TGTGCCAGCAGCTCGGGACAGGGGGATGGCTACACCTTC. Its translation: CASSSGQGDGYTF.